Shown below are 5 T cell receptor beta chains from a single sample sequenced in a study of CXCR3-negative and CXCR3-positive naive CD8 T cells. In preparing the TRB cDNA libraries, 5' RACE with UMI labels was used. Following a re-call of the 5' RACE reads, TCRdb has one entry per CDR3 protein and lacks DNA. The sample includes under 65,000 distinct CDR3 sequences. The sequenced sample was memory CD8+ T cells from blood. Receptors were obtained from a human donor in good health. Some clones in this sample may be carry-over from other donors' samples.

The chain recombines TRBV21-1 with TRBJ2-5; the D gene TCRdb calls, TRBD1, cannot be checked with no DNA. TRBV21-1 is classified as a pseudogene. The CDR3 sequence is 15 residues long. The CDR3 sequence: CASSSNITGRETQYF.

The chain couples TRBV7-2 to TRBJ1-2; TCRdb's D call, TRBD1, is unchecked because there is no DNA. The V gene's germline CDR1 is SGHTA and CDR2 FQGNSA. This CDR3 comprises 14 residues. CDR3 loop: CASSSGGGYYGYTF.

CDR3 region: CASSKALCGQLYQETQYF. The V and J genes are TRBV21-1 and TRBJ2-5. TRBV21-1 is marked as a pseudogene. CDR3 length: 18 residues.

This rearrangement joins TRBV4-2 to TRBJ2-3; TCRdb calls TRBD1, which cannot be checked without DNA. The CDR3 has 16 residues. CDR1 and CDR2 (germline): LGHNA, YNFKEQ. CDR3 in amino acids: CASSQERSGSPDTQYF.

V and J are TRBV21-1 and TRBJ1-1; no DNA is available, so the TRBD1 call from TCRdb remains unchecked. TRBV21-1 is assigned pseudogene status. CDR3 length: 14 residues. CDR3 region: CASSVTGGATEAFF.